A single sample is the source of the 3 T cell receptor beta chains below, sequenced in a study of T cell repertoires in cytomegalovirus infection (dated by TCRdb to about 2019). Sequencing used an Illumina HiSeq 1500. TCRdb reran the public reads through fastp at Q25 and MiXCR, keeping productive beta chains. Every CDR3 protein is listed once, alongside the most common genes and DNA of its rows. The sample profile shows approximately 490,000 distinct CDR3 sequences; approximately 10% of them were found once. In total, the top ten clones hold roughly a tenth of the sample. Sequencing was performed on PBMCs. The receptors were gathered from a human donor in good health (CMV status not recorded). Some clones in this sample may be carry-over from other donors' samples.

This chain links TRBV3-1 with TRBJ1-3; the D is unclear. Per the germline V gene, CDR1 is LGHDT and CDR2 is YNNKEL (reference sequence). V lost 0 bases and J lost 10, with 7 bases in between. This CDR3 region has 12 residues. CDR3 region: CASSQDSWTIYF. CDR3 in DNA: TGTGCCAGCAGCCAAGACTCCTGGACCATATATTTT.

This clonotype has a count of ten or more. The CDR3 here is CASSLETGVATEAFF. The CDR3 DNA sequence: TGTGCCAGCAGTTTAGAGACAGGGGTGGCCACTGAAGCTTTCTTT. This sequence joins TRBV28 and TRBJ1-1; 8 nucleotides line up with TRBD1. The V and J ends lost 2 bases and 4 bases, in that order; junction bases with no gene match: 6. Germline V gene sequence: CDR1 MDHEN, CDR2 SYDVKM. The CDR3 consists of 15 residues.

This clonotype showed up many times. The rearrangement links TRBV28 to TRBJ2-2; 11 bases line up with TRBD2. Losses at the gene ends were 5 bases for V and 6 bases for J; bases not matched to a gene: 5. CDR3 size: 15 residues. Germline CDR1 and CDR2: MDHEN and SYDVKM. This CDR3 is CASSVWGLAAGELFF. CDR3 DNA sequence: TGTGCCAGCAGTGTCTGGGGACTAGCGGCCGGGGAGCTGTTTTTT.